The clone carrying this T cell receptor beta chain has just a few counts. As yet, its antigen is unknown. Prior to sequencing, the ViraFEST assay stimulated PBMC with viral peptide pools, which expanded the antigen-specific CD4+ T cells. CD4+ T cell isolation took place after 10 days of culture. Absence of prior SARS-CoV-2 infection characterized the vaccine recipients, who showed negative nucleocapsid antibodies. Cultures received IL-2 medium that replaced half the medium on days 3 and 7. This entry is derived from a study of vaccination effects on CD4 cells after COVID-19. Repertoires were generated with immunoSEQ multiplex PCR, while TCRdb's copy carries only in-frame clones and drops some. The table has about 43,000 clones, around 80% seen once. Study-wide points: Convalescent patients were few in the study, and early post-infection timepoints were absent.

The germline V and J ends were trimmed by 4 bases and 11 bases, with 17 bases remaining between them. The CDR3 covers 13 residues. Germline CDR1 LGHDT, CDR2 YNNKEL (reference sequence). This rearrangement joins TRBV3-1 (or the pseudogene TRBV3-2) to TRBJ1-1; weak D call: TRBD1 (5 bases). This TCR was sampled from a human donor who received a COVID-19 vaccine. The source was CD4+ T cells from PBMCs cultured with SARS-CoV-2 spike peptides, collected before COVID-19 vaccination. The CDR3 here is CASSPRTTVGAFF. CDR3 coding DNA: TGTGCCAGCAGCCCTCGAACGACAGTAGGTGCTTTCTTT.